The next 29 T cell receptor beta chains were all read from a single sample in a study of shared clonotypes between healthy human individuals. Profiling relied on immunoSEQ multiplex PCR, and the TCRdb table lists in-frame clones only, not all of them. In the table there are about 2.4 million clones, more than 80% of which are singletons. The sample taken for sequencing was naive CD4+ T cells sorted from blood. Documented subset: CD45RA+ positively selected. Source of these receptors: a young man in good health.

The rearrangement links TRBV5-1 to TRBJ2-3, with 10 bases fitting TRBD2. The CDR3 consists of 17 residues. CDR1 is SGHRS and CDR2 is YFSETQ in the germline V gene. V gave up 0 bases and J gave up 1 base; unmatched junction bases: 5. CDR3 sequence (DNA): TGCGCCAGCAGCTTGGCATCCGGGACTAGCGGCACAGATACGCAGTATTTT. It translates to CASSLASGTSGTDTQYF. The full variable domain, in which reference TRBV5-1 and TRBJ2-3 provide the parts outside the CDR3, is KAGVTQTPRYLIKTRGQQVTLSCSPISGHRSVSWYQQTPGQGLQFLFEYFSETQRNKGNFPGRFSGRQFSNSRSEMNVSTLELGDSALYLCASSLASGTSGTDTQYFGPGTRLTVL.

The chain links TRBV7-8 to TRBJ2-6; D gene ambiguous. CDR1 and CDR2 from the germline V gene are SGHVS and FQNEAQ. Trimming stripped 2 bases from V and 0 bases from J, with 11 bases between. This CDR3 has 17 amino acids. CDR3 loop: CASSLPVWGSGANVLTF. CDR3 sequence (DNA): TGTGCCAGCAGCTTACCCGTATGGGGCTCTGGGGCCAACGTCCTGACTTTC.

This chain connects TRBV7-6 to TRBJ2-7; D possibly corresponds to TRBD2 (5 bases). The germline V gene encodes CDR1 SGHVS and CDR2 FNYEAQ. V was clipped by 3 bases and J by 1 base, with 7 bases between them. The CDR3 sequence is 13 residues long. CDR3 amino acids: CASSFEGSYEQYF. The CDR3 nucleotides are TGTGCCAGCAGCTTTGAGGGATCCTACGAGCAGTACTTC.

V gene TRBV7-2 combines with J gene TRBJ1-5, with 8 bases fitting TRBD1. Germline-derived CDR1 and CDR2 are SGHTA and FQGNSA. The V gene end was trimmed by 2 bases and the J gene end by 6 bases; junction bases not matched to a gene: 6. The CDR3 is made up of 15 amino acids. CDR3 region: CASSLRAGGGQPQHF. In DNA, the CDR3 is TGTGCCAGCAGCTTAAGGGCAGGGGGCGGTCAGCCCCAGCATTTT.

This clone appeared once. The rearrangement uses TRBV25-1 and TRBJ1-6, with no clear D. With 6 bases removed from V and 0 bases from J, the gap between germline ends came to 3 bases. Per germline, CDR1 MGHDK and CDR2 SYGVNS. The CDR3 spans 13 residues. The CDR3 protein is CASRLSYNSPLHF. The DNA of the CDR3 is TGTGCCAGCAGGCTCTCCTATAATTCACCCCTCCACTTT.

The chain has TRBV7-6 and TRBJ2-5, with 7 bases fitting TRBD2. The CDR3 sequence is 17 residues long. Looked up from germline, CDR1 is SGHVS and CDR2 is FNYEAQ. The trim removed 0 bases at V and 2 bases at J, leaving 9 bases unmatched. The CDR3 spells CASSLARASGLQETQYF. The CDR3 region has the DNA TGTGCCAGCAGCTTAGCGCGCGCTAGCGGATTACAAGAGACCCAGTACTTC.

This clone was counted once. The chain employs TRBV15 and TRBJ2-7; 7 nucleotides match TRBD2. From germline, CDR1 is LNHNV and CDR2 YYDKDF (reference sequence). This CDR3 has 17 amino acids. The V gene end was trimmed by 0 bases and the J gene end by 2 bases; junction bases not matched to a gene: 10. In DNA form, the CDR3 reads TGTGCCACCAGCAGAGAAAAGATGGCGGGAGTGACCTACGAGCAGTACTTC. Translation: CATSREKMAGVTYEQYF.

V usage is TRBV29-1 and J usage is TRBJ2-1; 8 bases agree with TRBD2. Germline loops: CDR1 SQVTM, CDR2 ANQGSEA. CDR3 size: 13 residues. J gave up 11 bases and V 3 bases, and 9 bases lay outside the gene matches. CDR3 residues: CSVDSGNQRQQFF. The CDR3 DNA reads as TGCAGCGTTGATAGCGGGAACCAGCGTCAGCAGTTCTTC.

This chain connects TRBV6-1 to TRBJ2-5; TRBD2 matches at 7 bases. Germline V lookup: CDR1 MNHNS, CDR2 SASEGT. This CDR3 comprises 17 residues. V lost 0 bases, J lost 5 bases, and 12 bases stayed unmatched. The CDR3 region has the DNA TGTGCCAGCAGTGAAGCGCTTGGTGGCGGGGGTCGGGAGACCCAGTACTTC. This codes for CASSEALGGGGRETQYF.

Only one count was recorded for this clone. This rearrangement joins TRBV6-5 to TRBJ1-2; 8 positions agree with TRBD1. There are 14 residues in the CDR3. CDR1 MNHEY and CDR2 SVGAGI come from the germline V gene. V gave up 0 bases and J gave up 8 bases; unmatched junction bases: 5. DNA for the CDR3: TGTGCCAGCAGTTACTCGATAACAGGGGGAGGCTACACCTTC. Translation: CASSYSITGGGYTF.

This chain links TRBV28 with TRBJ2-7; 9 bases align to TRBD2. CDR1 is MDHEN and CDR2 is SYDVKM in the germline V gene. J was trimmed by 4 bases and V by 1 base; bases with no gene match: 11. The CDR3 runs 17 residues. The CDR3 sequence is CASSLSGLRGGKYEQYF. The CDR3 coding sequence is TGTGCCAGCAGTTTATCGGGTTTGCGGGGGGGCAAGTACGAGCAGTACTTC.

This clone was detected only once. This rearrangement joins TRBV15 to TRBJ1-6; D remains ambiguous. The CDR3 runs 14 residues. V lost 0 bases and J lost 9, with 9 bases in between. Looked up from germline, CDR1 is LNHNV and CDR2 is YYDKDF (reference sequence). The CDR3: CATSRDISTSPLHF. DNA of the CDR3: TGTGCCACCAGCAGAGATATCAGTACTTCACCCCTCCACTTT. Based on the CDR3 plus reference TRBV15 and TRBJ1-6, the full variable domain is DAMVIQNPRYQVTQFGKPVTLSCSQTLNHNVMYWYQQKSSQAPKLLFHYYDKDFNNEADTPDNFQSRRPNTSFCFLDIRSPGLGDTAMYLCATSRDISTSPLHFGNGTRLTVT.

V and J are TRBV6-1 and TRBJ1-5; tentative D call: TRBD1 (5 bases). V was trimmed by 6 bases and J by 4 bases, leaving 16 bases between them. From germline, CDR1 is MNHNS and CDR2 SASEGT. The CDR3 extends over 15 amino acids. Here the CDR3 DNA reads TGTGCCAGCAGGTCGGTCGGGGGGGTAAATCAGCCCCAGCATTTT. Its translation: CASRSVGGVNQPQHF.

This chain joins TRBV6-5 and TRBJ1-2; 8 nucleotides match TRBD1. This CDR3 is built from 15 residues. V was pared by 6 bases and J by 6 bases, with 12 bases of the junction left unmatched. Per the germline V gene, CDR1 is MNHEY and CDR2 is SVGAGI. This CDR3 reads CASRPPTGGVNGYTF. As DNA, the CDR3 is TGTGCCAGCAGACCTCCCACAGGGGGAGTTAATGGCTACACCTTC.

V usage is TRBV6-6 and J usage is TRBJ2-3; 8 bases are shared with TRBD2. Germline trimming cut 0 bases from V and 8 bases from J; bases unmatched to any gene: 10. Germline lookup yields CDR1 MNHNY and CDR2 SVGAGI (reference sequence). The CDR3 sequence is 16 residues long. CDR3 sequence reads: CASSYSTSAERGTQYF. Here the CDR3 DNA reads TGTGCCAGCAGTTACTCGACTAGCGCCGAGAGAGGTACGCAGTATTTT.

This chain links TRBV18 with TRBJ2-3, with D unresolved. CDR1 is KGHSH, CDR2 LQKENI, per germline. V lost 3 bases to trimming and J lost 3 bases, with 10 bases between them. CDR3 length equals 14 residues. The CDR3 region is CASSPDLRTDTQYF. The CDR3 DNA follows: TGTGCCAGCTCACCCGATTTAAGGACAGATACGCAGTATTTT.

The chain recombines TRBV6-1 with TRBJ1-6; D is perhaps TRBD1 (5 bases). V was clipped by 6 bases and J by 15 bases, with 21 bases between them. Germline lookup yields CDR1 MNHNS and CDR2 SASEGT. CDR3 length equals 14 residues. Here the CDR3 DNA reads TGTGCCAGCAGATTCTCCCCGGGACCGGAAAACCTCCACTTT. Encoded protein: CASRFSPGPENLHF.

The genes are TRBV11-2 and TRBJ2-1; D remains unclear. The CDR3 covers 14 residues. Trimming stripped 0 bases from V and 6 bases from J, with 9 bases between. Germline V gene data show CDR1 as SGHAT and CDR2 as FQNNGV. CDR3: CASSLEYQTNEQFF. CDR3 DNA sequence: TGTGCCAGCAGCTTAGAATACCAAACCAATGAGCAGTTCTTC.

The chain combines TRBV6-1 with TRBJ1-5; 7 bases match TRBD1. Germline-derived CDR1 and CDR2 are MNHNS and SASEGT. The CDR3 covers 14 residues. J gave up 7 bases and V 3 bases, and 6 bases lay outside the gene matches. The CDR3 nucleotides read TGTGCCAGCAGTGAGACAGGGTGGGGCCAGCCCCAGCATTTT. Its protein product is CASSETGWGQPQHF.

This chain links TRBV5-1 with TRBJ2-7; tentatively, D is TRBD1 (5 bases). There are 15 residues in the CDR3. Germline loops: CDR1 SGHRS, CDR2 YFSETQ. The ends were cut back, 1 base at V and 0 bases at J, with 11 bases in the middle. CDR3 nucleotides: TGCGCCAGCAGCTTGTATGCAGGGAACTCCTACGAGCAGTACTTC. Protein product: CASSLYAGNSYEQYF.

The chain has TRBV12-5 and TRBJ1-5; no definite D call. The V gene's germline CDR1 is LGHNT and CDR2 FRNRAP. The CDR3 runs to 16 residues. Deletions cut 3 bases from V and 0 bases from J, with 12 bases between. CDR3 loop: CASGLGTVFSNQPQHF. In DNA, the CDR3 is TGTGCTAGTGGTTTAGGTACGGTTTTTAGCAATCAGCCCCAGCATTTT.

This clone appeared a single time. The rearrangement uses TRBV7-8 and TRBJ1-1; TRBD1 matches at 8 bases. The germline CDR1 and CDR2 sequences are SGHVS and FQNEAQ. CDR3 size: 15 residues. Trimming at V came to 4 bases and at J to 1 base, leaving 5 bases not matched to a gene. The CDR3 nucleotides are TGTGCCAGCAGCTGGGACAGGAGCGCGAACACTGAAGCTTTCTTT. Amino acid sequence: CASSWDRSANTEAFF. The full variable domain, in which reference TRBV7-8 and TRBJ1-1 provide the parts outside the CDR3, is GAGVSQSPRYKVAKRGQDVALRCDPISGHVSLFWYQQALGQGPEFLTYFQNEAQLDKSGLPSDRFFAERPEGSVSTLKIQRTQQEDSAVYLCASSWDRSANTEAFFGQGTRLTVV.

This clone is a singleton in its sample. V gene TRBV5-4 combines with J gene TRBJ2-3; 8 bases align to TRBD2. V lost 4 bases to trimming and J lost 0 bases; unmatched junction nucleotides: 7. CDR3 length: 16 amino acids. The germline gives CDR1 SGHNT, CDR2 YYREEE (reference sequence). CDR3 residues: CASSRTGGGSTDTQYF. The CDR3 region has the DNA TGTGCCAGCAGCAGGACTGGCGGGGGGAGCACAGATACGCAGTATTTT. Together with reference TRBV5-4 and TRBJ2-3, the CDR3 gives the full variable domain: ETGVTQSPTHLIKTRGQQVTLRCSSQSGHNTVSWYQQALGQGPQFIFQYYREEENGRGNFPPRFSGLQFPNYSSELNVNALELDDSALYLCASSRTGGGSTDTQYFGPGTRLTVL.

This clone was seen more than once but under ten times. V gene TRBV19 combines with J gene TRBJ1-1; weak D call: TRBD1 (5 bases). V shed 8 bases and J shed 5 bases, with 12 bases lying between them. The CDR3 covers 12 residues. Germline V gene sequence: CDR1 LNHDA, CDR2 SQIVND (reference sequence). The CDR3 coding sequence is TGTGCCAGTGGCGGTAAGGGGACTGAAGCTTTCTTT. Translation: CASGGKGTEAFF.

On this clone itself: Distinct nucleotide sequences in the sample also encode this CDR3. The chain carries TRBV9 and TRBJ1-5, with 9 bases lining up with TRBD1. Germline CDR1 and CDR2: SGDLS and YYNGEE. Trimming took 4 bases from V and 2 from J; bases not matched to a gene: 4. The CDR3 spans 15 residues. CDR3 DNA sequence: TGTGCCAGCAGCCCGGGACAGGGTGGCAATCAGCCCCAGCATTTT. The encoded protein is CASSPGQGGNQPQHF.

The V call is TRBV5-4, the J call TRBJ2-5; weak D call: TRBD1 (5 bases). CDR3 size: 15 residues. V shed 4 bases and J shed 5 bases, with 18 bases lying between them. Germline CDR1 reads SGHNT; CDR2 reads YYREEE (reference sequence). CDR3 protein: CASSADPRVSETQYF. CDR3 nucleotide sequence: TGTGCCAGCAGCGCTGACCCCAGGGTATCGGAGACCCAGTACTTC.

The chain is built from TRBV5-1 and TRBJ1-5; perhaps TRBD1 as D (5 bases). V lost 3 bases and J 0 bases, leaving 10 bases between the germline ends. CDR1 is SGHRS and CDR2 is YFSETQ in the germline V gene. CDR3 length: 15 amino acids. This chain's CDR3 is CASSYQGLSNQPQHF. The CDR3 DNA reads TGCGCCAGCAGCTACCAGGGCCTTAGCAATCAGCCCCAGCATTTT.

The J gene is TRBJ2-3, the V gene TRBV5-8; tentative D call: TRBD2 (5 bases). The CDR3 length is 12 residues. Looked up from germline, CDR1 is SGHTS and CDR2 is YDEGEE. The V end was cut by 2 bases, the J end by 6 bases, with 7 bases between. The DNA for the CDR3 is TGTGCCAGCAGCTTTATAGCGGATACGCAGTATTTT. Translating gives CASSFIADTQYF.

The chain is built from TRBV29-1 and TRBJ1-2; D perhaps matches TRBD1 (5 bases). This CDR3 is 14 amino acids long. V was pared by 3 bases and J by 4 bases, with 15 bases between. Looked up from germline, CDR1 is SQVTM and CDR2 is ANQGSEA. Here the CDR3 DNA reads TGCAGCGTTGAGGCCCGGGGGATTGGCTATGGCTACACCTTC. It yields the protein CSVEARGIGYGYTF.